This TCR beta chain came from a study of T cells in Graves' hyperthyroidism and ophthalmopathy. V shed 5 bases, J shed 0 bases, and the junction held 15 bases outside the gene matches. The CDR3 sequence is 18 residues long. Germline CDR1 PRHDT, CDR2 FYEKMQ (reference sequence). Study outcomes and limitations: The blood repertoire included most of the expanded thyroid clonotypes above 0.001.

What was amplified from RNA transcripts were TCR beta CDR3 regions. Using the HTBI primer set, a first-round RT-PCR was run on the TCR CDR3. TCRdb reanalysed the multiplex PCR reads using MiXCR and keeps one entry per CDR3 protein. Here the sample spans about 540,000 distinct CDR3 sequences, roughly 50% being singletons. The table lists this clonotype with many counts. Its antigen is unidentified. No ophthalmopathy progression within 18 months constituted stable Graves' hyperthyroidism. Patients aged 18 to 65 had newly diagnosed hyperthyroidism lasting under 2 months. Clinical symptoms, serum thyroxine, TRAb, thyroid ultrasound and orbital computed tomography informed diagnoses.

The chain carries TRBV13 and TRBJ1-2, with TRBD1 identical over 7 bases. The sample consisted of peripheral blood or thyroid tissue (not recorded which). The source of this sequence is a woman younger than 35 with Graves' hyperthyroidism. For the CDR3, the DNA is TGTGCCAGCAGCCCGACTCGAGTCAGGGGGGCAGCTAACTATGGCTACACCTTC. Protein: CASSPTRVRGAANYGYTF. Full variable domain (rest looked up from reference TRBV13 and TRBJ1-2): AAGVIQSPRHLIKEKRETATLKCYPIPRHDTVYWYQQGPGQDPQFLISFYEKMQSDKGSIPDRFSAQQFSDYHSELNMSSLELGDSALYFCASSPTRVRGAANYGYTFGSGTRLTVV.